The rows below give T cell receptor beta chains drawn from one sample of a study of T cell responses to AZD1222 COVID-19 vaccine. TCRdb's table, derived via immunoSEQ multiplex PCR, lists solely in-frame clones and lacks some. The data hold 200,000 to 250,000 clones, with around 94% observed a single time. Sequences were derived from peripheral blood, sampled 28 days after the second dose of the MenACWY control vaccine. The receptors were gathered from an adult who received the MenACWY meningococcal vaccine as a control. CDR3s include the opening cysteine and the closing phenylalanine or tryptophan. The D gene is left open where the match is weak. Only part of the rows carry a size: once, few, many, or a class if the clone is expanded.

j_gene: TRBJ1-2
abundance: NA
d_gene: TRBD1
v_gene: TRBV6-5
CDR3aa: CASLGRDRKFYGYTF
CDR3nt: TGTGCCAGCTTGGGGCGGGACAGAAAATTCTATGGCTACACCTTC

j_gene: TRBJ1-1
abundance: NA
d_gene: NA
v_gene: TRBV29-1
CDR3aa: CSVEDRAHGVDHLAEAFF
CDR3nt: TGCAGCGTTGAAGACCGGGCCCACGGAGTGGACCACCTAGCTGAAGCTTTCTTT

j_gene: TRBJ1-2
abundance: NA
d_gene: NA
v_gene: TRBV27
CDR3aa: CASRGGTTYGYTF
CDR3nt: TGTGCCAGCAGGGGTGGGACTACCTATGGCTACACCTTC

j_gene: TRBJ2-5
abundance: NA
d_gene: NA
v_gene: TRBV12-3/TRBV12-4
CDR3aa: CASSQVRRETQYF
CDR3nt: TGTGCCAGCAGTCAAGTAAGAAGGGAGACCCAGTACTTC

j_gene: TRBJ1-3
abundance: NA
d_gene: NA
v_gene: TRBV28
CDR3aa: CASGGNTIYF
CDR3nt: TGTGCCAGCGGAGGAAACACCATATATTTT

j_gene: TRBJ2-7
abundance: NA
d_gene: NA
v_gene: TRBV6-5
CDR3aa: CASTGPPIDEQYF
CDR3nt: TGTGCCAGCACGGGGCCTCCTATCGACGAGCAGTACTTC

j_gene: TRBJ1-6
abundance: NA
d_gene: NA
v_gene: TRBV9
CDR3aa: CASSYAQGPSPLHF
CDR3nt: TGTGCCAGCAGCTACGCACAGGGACCTTCACCCCTCCACTTT

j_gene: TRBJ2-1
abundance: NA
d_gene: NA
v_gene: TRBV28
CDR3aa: CASSLVLQATYNEQFF
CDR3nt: TGTGCCAGCAGTTTAGTATTACAGGCTACCTACAATGAGCAGTTCTTC

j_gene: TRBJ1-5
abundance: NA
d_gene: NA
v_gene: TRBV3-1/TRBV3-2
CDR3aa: CASSQADSSPDQPQHF
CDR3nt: TGTGCCAGCAGCCAGGCGGACAGTAGCCCGGATCAGCCCCAGCATTTT

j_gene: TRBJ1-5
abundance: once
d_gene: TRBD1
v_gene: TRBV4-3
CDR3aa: CASSPDRGNQPQHF
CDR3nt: TGCGCCAGCAGCCCGGACAGGGGAAATCAGCCCCAGCATTTT

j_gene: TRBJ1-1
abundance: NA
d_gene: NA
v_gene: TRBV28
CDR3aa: CASSDQGPGAFF
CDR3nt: TGTGCCAGCAGTGACCAGGGGCCGGGGGCTTTCTTT

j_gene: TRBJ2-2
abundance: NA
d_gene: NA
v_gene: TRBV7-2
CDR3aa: CASSPPGTLTGELFF
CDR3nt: TGTGCCAGCAGCCCCCCCGGGACCCTTACCGGGGAGCTGTTTTTT

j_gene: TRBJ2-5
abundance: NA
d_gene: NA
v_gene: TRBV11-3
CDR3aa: CASSPGPGGTQYF
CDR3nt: TGTGCCAGCAGCCCGGGACCTGGGGGGACCCAGTACTTC

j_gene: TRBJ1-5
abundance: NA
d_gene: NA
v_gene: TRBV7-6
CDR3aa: CASSLMGGANNQPQHF
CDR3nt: TGTGCCAGCAGCTTAATGGGGGGAGCTAACAATCAGCCCCAGCATTTT

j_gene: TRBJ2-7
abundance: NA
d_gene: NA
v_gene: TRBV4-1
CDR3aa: CASSQDLWEFANYEQYF
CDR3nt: TGCGCCAGCAGCCAAGATCTCTGGGAGTTCGCTAACTACGAGCAGTACTTC

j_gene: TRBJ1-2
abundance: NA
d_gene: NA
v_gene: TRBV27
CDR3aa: CASREVWGASGGYTF
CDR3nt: TGTGCCAGCAGGGAAGTATGGGGGGCGTCAGGCGGCTACACCTTC

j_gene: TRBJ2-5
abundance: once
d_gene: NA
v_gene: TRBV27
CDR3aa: CASSPKNGQTKETQYF
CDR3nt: TGTGCCAGCAGCCCGAAGAACGGACAGACAAAAGAGACCCAGTACTTC

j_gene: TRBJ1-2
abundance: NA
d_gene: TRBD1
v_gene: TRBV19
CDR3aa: CASSMDRAPLYGYTF
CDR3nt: TGTGCCAGTAGTATGGACAGGGCCCCGCTATATGGCTACACCTTC

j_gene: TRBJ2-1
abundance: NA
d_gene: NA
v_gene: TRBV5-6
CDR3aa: CASSVGSYNEQFF
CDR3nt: TGTGCCAGCAGCGTAGGCTCCTACAATGAGCAGTTCTTC

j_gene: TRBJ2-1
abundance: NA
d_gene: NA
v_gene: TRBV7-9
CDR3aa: CASSPPTSYNEQFF
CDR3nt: TGTGCCAGCAGCCCTCCCACTAGCTACAATGAGCAGTTCTTC

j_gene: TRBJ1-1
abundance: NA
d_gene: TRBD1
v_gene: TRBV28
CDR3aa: CASTIGDRVSQATYF
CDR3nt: TGTGCCAGCACTATAGGGGACAGGGTGTCCCAGGCGACTTATTTT

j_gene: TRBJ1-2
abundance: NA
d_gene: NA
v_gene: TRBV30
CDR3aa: CAWSRDRPYGYTF
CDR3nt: TGTGCCTGGAGTAGAGACAGGCCGTATGGCTACACCTTC

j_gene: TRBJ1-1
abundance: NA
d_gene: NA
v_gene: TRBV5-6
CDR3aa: CASSRVGEAFF
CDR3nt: TGTGCCAGCAGCCGTGTGGGGGAAGCTTTCTTT

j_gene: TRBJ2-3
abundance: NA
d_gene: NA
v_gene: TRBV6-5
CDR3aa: CASSSGATDTQYF
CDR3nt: TGTGCCAGCAGCTCGGGCGCCACAGATACGCAGTATTTT

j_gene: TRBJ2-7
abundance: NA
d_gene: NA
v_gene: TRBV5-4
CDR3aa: CASSSGGYEQYF
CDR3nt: TGTGCCAGCAGCTCCGGGGGTTACGAGCAGTACTTC

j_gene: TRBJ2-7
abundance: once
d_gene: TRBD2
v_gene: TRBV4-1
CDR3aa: CASSQERRGGYEQYF
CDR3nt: TGCGCCAGCAGCCAAGAACGGCGGGGGGGCTACGAGCAGTACTTC

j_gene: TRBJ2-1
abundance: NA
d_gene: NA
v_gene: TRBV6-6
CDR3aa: CASSPGQNRGAEQFF
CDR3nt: TGTGCCAGCAGCCCCGGACAGAACCGAGGGGCTGAGCAGTTCTTC

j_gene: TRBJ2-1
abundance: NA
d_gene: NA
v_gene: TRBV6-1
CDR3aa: CASSEIGLGFF
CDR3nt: TGTGCCAGCAGTGAAATTGGGTTAGGGTTCTTC

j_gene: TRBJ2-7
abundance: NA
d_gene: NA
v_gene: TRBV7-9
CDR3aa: CASSSPPVYEQYF
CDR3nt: TGTGCCAGCAGCTCCCCACCAGTCTACGAGCAGTACTTC

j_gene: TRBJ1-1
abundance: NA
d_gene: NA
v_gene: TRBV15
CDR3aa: CATSREGPFTEAFF
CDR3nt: TGTGCCACCAGCAGGGAGGGACCGTTCACTGAAGCTTTCTTT

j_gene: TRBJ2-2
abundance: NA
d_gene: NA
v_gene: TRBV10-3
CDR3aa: CAISTEGELFF
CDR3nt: TGTGCCATCAGTACTGAGGGGGAGCTGTTTTTT

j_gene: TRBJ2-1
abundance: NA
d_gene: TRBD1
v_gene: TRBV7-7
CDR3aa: CASSPRQGNYNEQFF
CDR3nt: TGTGCCAGCAGCCCTAGACAGGGTAACTACAATGAGCAGTTCTTC

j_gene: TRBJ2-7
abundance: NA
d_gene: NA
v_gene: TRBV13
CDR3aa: CASSLGRMGEQYF
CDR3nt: TGTGCCAGCAGCTTAGGTAGGATGGGCGAGCAGTACTTC

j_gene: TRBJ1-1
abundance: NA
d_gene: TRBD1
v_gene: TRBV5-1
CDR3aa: CASSPRQGRISNTEAFF
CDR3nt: TGCGCCAGCAGCCCGAGACAGGGGAGGATTTCGAACACTGAAGCTTTCTTT

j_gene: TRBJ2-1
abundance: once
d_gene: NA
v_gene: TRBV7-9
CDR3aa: CASSLDAGSYNEQFF
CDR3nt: TGTGCCAGCAGCTTAGATGCGGGCTCCTACAATGAGCAGTTCTTC

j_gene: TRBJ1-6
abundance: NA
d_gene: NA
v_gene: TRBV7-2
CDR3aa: CASGTGVAHNSPLHF
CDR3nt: TGTGCCAGCGGGACGGGGGTGGCACACAATTCACCCCTCCACTTT

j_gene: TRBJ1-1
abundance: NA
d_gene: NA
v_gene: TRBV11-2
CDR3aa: CASSLGVNTEAFF
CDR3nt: TGTGCCAGCAGCTTAGGGGTGAACACTGAAGCTTTCTTT

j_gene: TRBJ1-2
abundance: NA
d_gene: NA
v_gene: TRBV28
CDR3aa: CASRQTTTNYGYTF
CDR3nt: TGTGCCAGCAGACAAACGACAACTAACTATGGCTACACCTTC

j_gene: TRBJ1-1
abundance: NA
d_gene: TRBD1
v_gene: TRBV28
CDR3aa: CASVPEGAPIAEAFF
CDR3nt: TGTGCCAGCGTACCGGAGGGGGCGCCGATCGCTGAAGCTTTCTTT

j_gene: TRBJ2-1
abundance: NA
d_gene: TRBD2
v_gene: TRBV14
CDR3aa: CASSRPGLALNEQFF
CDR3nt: TGTGCCAGCAGCCGACCGGGACTAGCGCTCAATGAGCAGTTCTTC

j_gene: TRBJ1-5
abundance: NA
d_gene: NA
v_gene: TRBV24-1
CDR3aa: CATSDRTGNNQPQHF
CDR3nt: TGTGCCACCAGTGACCGTACAGGGAACAATCAGCCCCAGCATTTT

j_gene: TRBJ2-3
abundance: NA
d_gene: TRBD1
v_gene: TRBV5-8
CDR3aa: CASSFGQGFTDTQYF
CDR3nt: TGTGCCAGCAGCTTCGGACAGGGGTTCACAGATACGCAGTATTTT

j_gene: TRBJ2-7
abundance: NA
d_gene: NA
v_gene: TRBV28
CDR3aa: CASRDTTYEQYF
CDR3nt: TGTGCCAGCAGGGACACCACCTACGAGCAGTACTTC

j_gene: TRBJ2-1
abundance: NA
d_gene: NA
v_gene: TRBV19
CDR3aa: CASAGTPAGNEQFF
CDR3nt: TGTGCCAGCGCCGGGACGCCGGCGGGGAATGAGCAGTTCTTC

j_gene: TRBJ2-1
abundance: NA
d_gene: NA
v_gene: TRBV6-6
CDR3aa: CASSQLQGGSGYNEQFF
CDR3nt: TGTGCCAGCAGTCAACTCCAGGGGGGTTCGGGCTACAATGAGCAGTTCTTC

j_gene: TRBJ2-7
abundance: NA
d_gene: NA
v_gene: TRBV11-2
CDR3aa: CASSSPGGEQYF
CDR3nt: TGTGCCAGCAGCTCCCCCGGGGGAGAGCAGTACTTC

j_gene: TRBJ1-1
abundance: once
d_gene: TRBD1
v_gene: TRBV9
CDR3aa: CASSARGNMNTEAFF
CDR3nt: TGTGCCAGCAGCGCCAGGGGGAACATGAACACTGAAGCTTTCTTT

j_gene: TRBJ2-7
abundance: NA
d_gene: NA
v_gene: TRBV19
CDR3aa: CASSGISYEQYF
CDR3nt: TGTGCCAGCTCAGGTATCTCCTACGAGCAGTACTTC

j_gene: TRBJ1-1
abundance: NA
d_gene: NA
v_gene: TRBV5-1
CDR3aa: CASRVPGQNTEAFF
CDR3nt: TGCGCCAGCAGGGTTCCGGGACAGAACACTGAAGCTTTCTTT

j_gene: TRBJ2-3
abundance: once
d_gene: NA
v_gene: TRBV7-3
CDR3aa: CASSPTSTDTQYF
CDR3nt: TGTGCCAGCAGCCCGACTAGCACAGATACGCAGTATTTT

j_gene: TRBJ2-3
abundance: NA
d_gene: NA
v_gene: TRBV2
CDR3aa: CASSDGSNFRTDTQYF
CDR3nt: TGTGCCAGCAGTGATGGGAGCAACTTTCGCACAGATACGCAGTATTTT

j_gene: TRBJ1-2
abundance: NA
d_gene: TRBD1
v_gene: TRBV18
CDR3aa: CASSPPSQGAGVGYTF
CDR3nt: TGTGCCAGCTCACCACCTTCACAGGGGGCAGGAGTTGGCTACACCTTC

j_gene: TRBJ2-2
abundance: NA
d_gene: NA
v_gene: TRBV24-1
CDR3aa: CATSEPDSTGELFF
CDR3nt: TGTGCCACCAGTGAGCCTGACAGCACCGGGGAGCTGTTTTTT

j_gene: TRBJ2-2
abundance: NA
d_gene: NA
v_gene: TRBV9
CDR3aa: CASSVVAGELFF
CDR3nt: TGTGCCAGCAGCGTAGTGGCCGGGGAGCTGTTTTTT

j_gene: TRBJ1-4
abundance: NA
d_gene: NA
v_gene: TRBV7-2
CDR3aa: CASSARGRSEKLFF
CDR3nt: TGTGCCAGCAGCGCCAGGGGAAGAAGTGAAAAACTGTTTTTT

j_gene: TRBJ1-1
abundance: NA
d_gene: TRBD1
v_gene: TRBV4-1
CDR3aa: CASSHRAGTDNTEAFF
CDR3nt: TGCGCCAGCAGCCACAGAGCCGGGACAGATAACACTGAAGCTTTCTTT